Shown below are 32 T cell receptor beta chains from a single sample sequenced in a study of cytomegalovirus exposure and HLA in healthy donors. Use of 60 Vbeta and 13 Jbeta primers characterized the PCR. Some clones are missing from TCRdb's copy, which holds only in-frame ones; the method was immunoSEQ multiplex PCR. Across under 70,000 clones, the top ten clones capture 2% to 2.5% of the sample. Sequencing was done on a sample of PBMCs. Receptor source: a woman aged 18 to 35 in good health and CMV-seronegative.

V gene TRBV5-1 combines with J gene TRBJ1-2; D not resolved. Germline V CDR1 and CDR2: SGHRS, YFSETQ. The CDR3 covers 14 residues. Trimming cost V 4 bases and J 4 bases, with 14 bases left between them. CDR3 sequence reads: CASSLTGARYGYTF. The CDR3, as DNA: TGCGCCAGCAGCCTGACCGGAGCTCGCTATGGCTACACCTTC.

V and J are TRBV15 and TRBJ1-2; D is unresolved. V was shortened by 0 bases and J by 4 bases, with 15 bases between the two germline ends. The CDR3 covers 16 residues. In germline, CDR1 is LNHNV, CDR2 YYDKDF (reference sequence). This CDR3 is CATSRDFGAAGYGYTF. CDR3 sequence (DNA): TGTGCCACCAGCAGAGATTTCGGAGCGGCGGGCTATGGCTACACCTTC. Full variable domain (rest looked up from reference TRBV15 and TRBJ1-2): DAMVIQNPRYQVTQFGKPVTLSCSQTLNHNVMYWYQQKSSQAPKLLFHYYDKDFNNEADTPDNFQSRRPNTSFCFLDIRSPGLGDTAMYLCATSRDFGAAGYGYTFGSGTRLTVV.

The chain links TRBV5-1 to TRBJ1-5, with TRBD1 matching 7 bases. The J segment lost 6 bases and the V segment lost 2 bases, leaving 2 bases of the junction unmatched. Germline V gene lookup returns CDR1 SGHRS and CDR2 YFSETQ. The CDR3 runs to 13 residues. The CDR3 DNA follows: TGCGCCAGCAGCTTTGACAGGGCTCAGCCCCAGCATTTT. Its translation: CASSFDRAQPQHF.

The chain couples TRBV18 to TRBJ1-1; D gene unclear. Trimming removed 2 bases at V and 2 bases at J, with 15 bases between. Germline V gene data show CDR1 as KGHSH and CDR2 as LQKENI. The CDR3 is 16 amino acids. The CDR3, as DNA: TGTGCCAGCTCACCAGGGAGCCTCCTGGCCAACACTGAAGCTTTCTTT. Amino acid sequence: CASSPGSLLANTEAFF.

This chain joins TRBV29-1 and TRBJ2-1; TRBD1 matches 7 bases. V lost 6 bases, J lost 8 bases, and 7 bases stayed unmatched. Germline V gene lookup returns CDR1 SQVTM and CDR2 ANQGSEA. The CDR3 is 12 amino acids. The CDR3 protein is CSVRDRDDEQFF. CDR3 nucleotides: TGCAGCGTACGAGACAGGGACGATGAGCAGTTCTTC.

In nucleotides, the CDR3 is TGCGCCAGCAGCGGTCCCGGGACAGGGATCGGCTACGAGCAGTACTTC. Its translation is CASSGPGTGIGYEQYF. The chain employs TRBV5-1 and TRBJ2-7; 9 bases fit TRBD1. After removal of 4 bases from V and 3 bases from J, the junction contained 11 bases not matched to a gene. The CDR3 is 16 amino acids. From germline, CDR1 is SGHRS and CDR2 YFSETQ. The entire variable domain, with the rest obtained from reference TRBV5-1 and TRBJ2-7, is as follows: KAGVTQTPRYLIKTRGQQVTLSCSPISGHRSVSWYQQTPGQGLQFLFEYFSETQRNKGNFPGRFSGRQFSNSRSEMNVSTLELGDSALYLCASSGPGTGIGYEQYFGPGTRLTVT.

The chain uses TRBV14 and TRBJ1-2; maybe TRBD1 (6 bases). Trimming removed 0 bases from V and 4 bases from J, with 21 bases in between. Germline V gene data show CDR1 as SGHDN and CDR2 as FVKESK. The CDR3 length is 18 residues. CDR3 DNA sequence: TGTGCCAGCAGCCAAGATCTCCTTGTAGAGGGACAACTCTATGGCTACACCTTC. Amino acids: CASSQDLLVEGQLYGYTF.

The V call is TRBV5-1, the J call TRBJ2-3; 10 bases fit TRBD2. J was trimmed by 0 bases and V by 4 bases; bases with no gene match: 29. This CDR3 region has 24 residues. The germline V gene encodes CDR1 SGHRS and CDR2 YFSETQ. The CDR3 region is CASSQTRSTILAGDPFPSTDTQYF. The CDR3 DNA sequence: TGCGCCAGCAGCCAAACACGCAGCACTATTCTAGCGGGGGACCCTTTCCCTAGCACAGATACGCAGTATTTT.

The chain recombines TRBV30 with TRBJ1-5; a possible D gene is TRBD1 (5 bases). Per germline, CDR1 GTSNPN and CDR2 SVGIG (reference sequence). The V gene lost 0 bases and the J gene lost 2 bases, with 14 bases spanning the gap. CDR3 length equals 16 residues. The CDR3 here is CAWSVFGGDGNQPQHF. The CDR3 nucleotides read TGTGCCTGGAGTGTATTTGGGGGGGATGGCAATCAGCCCCAGCATTTT.

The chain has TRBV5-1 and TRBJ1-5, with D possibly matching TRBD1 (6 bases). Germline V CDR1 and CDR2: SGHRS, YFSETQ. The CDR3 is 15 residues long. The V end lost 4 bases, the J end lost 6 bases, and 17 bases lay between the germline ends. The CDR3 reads CASSPNPGQPQPQHF. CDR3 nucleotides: TGCGCCAGCAGCCCCAACCCCGGACAGCCTCAGCCCCAGCATTTT.

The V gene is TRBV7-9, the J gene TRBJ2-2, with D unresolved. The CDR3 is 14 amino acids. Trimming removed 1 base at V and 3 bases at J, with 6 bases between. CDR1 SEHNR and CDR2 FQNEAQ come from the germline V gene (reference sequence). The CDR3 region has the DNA TGTGCCAGCAGCTTAGTGTCCTACACCGGGGAGCTGTTTTTT. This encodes CASSLVSYTGELFF. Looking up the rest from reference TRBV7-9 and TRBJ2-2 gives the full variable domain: DTGVSQNPRHKITKRGQNVTFRCDPISEHNRLYWYRQTLGQGPEFLTYFQNEAQLEKSRLLSDRFSAERPKGSFSTLEIQRTEQGDSAMYLCASSLVSYTGELFFGEGSRLTVL.

The CDR3, as DNA: TGTGCCAGCAGCCGGGGGACTAGCGGAGATGGGGCCACAGATACGCAGTATTTT. Translation: CASSRGTSGDGATDTQYF. The chain uses TRBV4-2 and TRBJ2-3, with TRBD2 identical over 11 bases. The CDR3 extends over 18 amino acids. The trim removed 4 bases at V and 2 bases at J, leaving 11 bases unmatched. CDR1 and CDR2 (germline): LGHNA, YNFKEQ.

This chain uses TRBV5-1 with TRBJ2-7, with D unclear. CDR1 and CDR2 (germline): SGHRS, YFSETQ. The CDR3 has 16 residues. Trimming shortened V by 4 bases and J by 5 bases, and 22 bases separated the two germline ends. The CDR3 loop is CASSPWATRTTHEQYF. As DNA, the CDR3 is TGCGCCAGCAGCCCCTGGGCCACCCGTACGACACACGAGCAGTACTTC.

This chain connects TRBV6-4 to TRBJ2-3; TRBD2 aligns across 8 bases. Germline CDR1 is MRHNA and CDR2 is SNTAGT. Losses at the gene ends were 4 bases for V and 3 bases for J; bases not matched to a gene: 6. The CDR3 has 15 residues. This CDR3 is CASSASGGDTDTQYF. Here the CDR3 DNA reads TGTGCCAGCAGTGCCTCGGGAGGGGATACAGATACGCAGTATTTT.

This CDR3 is CASSVQINEKLFF. CDR3 nucleotides: TGTGCCAGCAGCGTTCAGATAAATGAAAAACTGTTTTTT. This rearrangement joins TRBV7-9 to TRBJ1-4; unclear D gene. Deletions cut 5 bases from V and 5 bases from J, with 9 bases between. The CDR3 extends over 13 amino acids. Germline CDR1 is SEHNR and CDR2 is FQNEAQ (reference sequence). Full variable domain (outside the CDR3, taken from reference TRBV7-9 and TRBJ1-4): DTGVSQNPRHKITKRGQNVTFRCDPISEHNRLYWYRQTLGQGPEFLTYFQNEAQLEKSRLLSDRFSAERPKGSFSTLEIQRTEQGDSAMYLCASSVQINEKLFFGSGTQLSVL.

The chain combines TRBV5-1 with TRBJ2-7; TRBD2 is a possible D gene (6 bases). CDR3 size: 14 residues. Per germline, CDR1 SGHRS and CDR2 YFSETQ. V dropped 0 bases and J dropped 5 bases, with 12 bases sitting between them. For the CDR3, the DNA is TGCGCCAGCAGCTTGGCTCCGGGAGTCAACGAGCAGTACTTC. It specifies CASSLAPGVNEQYF.

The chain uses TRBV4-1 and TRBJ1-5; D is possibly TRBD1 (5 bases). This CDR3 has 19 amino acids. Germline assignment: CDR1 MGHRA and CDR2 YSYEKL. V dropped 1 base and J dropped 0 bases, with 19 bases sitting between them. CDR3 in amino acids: CASSQVPGVSRFSNQPQHF. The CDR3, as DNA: TGCGCCAGCAGCCAAGTTCCGGGGGTTAGCCGGTTTAGCAATCAGCCCCAGCATTTT.

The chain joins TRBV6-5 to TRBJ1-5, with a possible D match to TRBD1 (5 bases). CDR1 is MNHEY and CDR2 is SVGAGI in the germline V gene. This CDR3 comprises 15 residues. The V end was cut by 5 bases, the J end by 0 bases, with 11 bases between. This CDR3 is CASSAGGASNQPQHF. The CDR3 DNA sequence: TGTGCCAGCAGTGCGGGGGGAGCTAGCAATCAGCCCCAGCATTTT.

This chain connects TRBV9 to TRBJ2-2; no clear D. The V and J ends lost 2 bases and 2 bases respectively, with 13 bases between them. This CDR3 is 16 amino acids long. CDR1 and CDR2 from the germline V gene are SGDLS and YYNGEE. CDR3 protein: CASSVTGALNTGELFF. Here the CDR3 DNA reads TGTGCCAGCAGCGTTACTGGAGCACTAAACACCGGGGAGCTGTTTTTT.

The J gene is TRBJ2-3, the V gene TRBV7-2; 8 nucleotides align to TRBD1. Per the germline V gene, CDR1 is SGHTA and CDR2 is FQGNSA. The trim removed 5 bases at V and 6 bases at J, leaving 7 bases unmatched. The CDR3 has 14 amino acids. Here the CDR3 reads CASSLRTGRDTQYF. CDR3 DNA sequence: TGTGCCAGCAGCCTCAGGACAGGGAGGGATACGCAGTATTTT.

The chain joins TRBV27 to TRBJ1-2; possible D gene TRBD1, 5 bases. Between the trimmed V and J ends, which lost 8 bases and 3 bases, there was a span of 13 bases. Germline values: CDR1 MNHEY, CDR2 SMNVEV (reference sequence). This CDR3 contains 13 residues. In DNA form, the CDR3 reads TGTGCCAGCGGGGAACAGGTTGACTATGGCTACACCTTC. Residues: CASGEQVDYGYTF.

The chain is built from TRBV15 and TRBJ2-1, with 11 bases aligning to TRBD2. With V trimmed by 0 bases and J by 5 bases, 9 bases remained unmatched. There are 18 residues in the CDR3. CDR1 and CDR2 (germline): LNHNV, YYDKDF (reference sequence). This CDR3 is CATSRELTSGGFDNEQFF. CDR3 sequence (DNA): TGTGCCACCAGCAGAGAGCTCACTAGCGGGGGTTTCGACAATGAGCAGTTCTTC. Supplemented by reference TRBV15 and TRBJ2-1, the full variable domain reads DAMVIQNPRYQVTQFGKPVTLSCSQTLNHNVMYWYQQKSSQAPKLLFHYYDKDFNNEADTPDNFQSRRPNTSFCFLDIRSPGLGDTAMYLCATSRELTSGGFDNEQFFGPGTRLTVL.

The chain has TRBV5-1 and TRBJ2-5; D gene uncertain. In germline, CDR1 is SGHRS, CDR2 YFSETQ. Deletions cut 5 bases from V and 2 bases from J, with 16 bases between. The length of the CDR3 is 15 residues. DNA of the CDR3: TGCGCCAGCAGTTCACTTTACAGAAATCAAGAGACCCAGTACTTC. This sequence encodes CASSSLYRNQETQYF.

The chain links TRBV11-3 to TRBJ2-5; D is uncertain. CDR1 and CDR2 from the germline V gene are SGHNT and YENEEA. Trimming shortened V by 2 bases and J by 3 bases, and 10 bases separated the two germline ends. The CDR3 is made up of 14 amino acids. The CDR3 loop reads CASSLQLREETQYF. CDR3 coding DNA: TGTGCCAGCAGCTTACAACTTCGGGAAGAGACCCAGTACTTC.

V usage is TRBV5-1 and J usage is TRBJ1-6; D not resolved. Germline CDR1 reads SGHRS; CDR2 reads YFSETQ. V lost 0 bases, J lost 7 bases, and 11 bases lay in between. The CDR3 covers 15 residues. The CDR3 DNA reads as TGCGCCAGCAGCTTGGATGAGGGCTTGAATTCACCCCTCCACTTT. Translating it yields CASSLDEGLNSPLHF.

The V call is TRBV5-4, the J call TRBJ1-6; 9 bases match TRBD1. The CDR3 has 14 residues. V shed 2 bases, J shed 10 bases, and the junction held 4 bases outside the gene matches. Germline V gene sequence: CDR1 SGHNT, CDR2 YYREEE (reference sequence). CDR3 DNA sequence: TGTGCCAGCAGCTTAACAGGGGGCCGATCACCCCTCCACTTT. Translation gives CASSLTGGRSPLHF.

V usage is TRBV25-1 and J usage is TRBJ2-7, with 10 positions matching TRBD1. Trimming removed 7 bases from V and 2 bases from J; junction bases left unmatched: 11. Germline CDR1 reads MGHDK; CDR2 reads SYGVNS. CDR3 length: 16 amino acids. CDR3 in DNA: TGTGCCAGCACACCGCCTCCGGGACAGGGGACCTACGAGCAGTACTTC. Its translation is CASTPPPGQGTYEQYF.

The CDR3 sequence is CASTGQGYEQYF. DNA of the CDR3: TGCGCCAGCACGGGACAGGGCTACGAGCAGTACTTC. The chain has TRBV5-1 and TRBJ2-7; 9 bases align to TRBD1. This CDR3 comprises 12 residues. Losses at the gene ends were 6 bases for V and 3 bases for J; bases not matched to a gene: 1. Germline CDR1 is SGHRS and CDR2 is YFSETQ.

The CDR3 here is CASSFSSGKGTPLHF. The DNA for the CDR3 is TGTGCCAGCAGCTTTAGTTCAGGGAAAGGAACACCCCTCCACTTT. The J gene is TRBJ1-6, the V gene TRBV5-6; perhaps TRBD1 as D (5 bases). Germline V gene lookup returns CDR1 SGHDT and CDR2 YYEEEE. This CDR3 region has 15 residues. Trimming removed 2 bases at V and 11 bases at J, with 17 bases between.

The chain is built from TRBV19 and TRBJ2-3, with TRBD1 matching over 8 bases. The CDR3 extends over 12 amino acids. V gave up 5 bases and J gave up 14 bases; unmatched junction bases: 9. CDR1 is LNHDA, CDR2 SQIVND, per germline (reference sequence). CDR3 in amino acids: CASSVDRGRVYF. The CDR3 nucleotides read TGTGCCAGTAGTGTCGACAGGGGTAGGGTGTATTTT.

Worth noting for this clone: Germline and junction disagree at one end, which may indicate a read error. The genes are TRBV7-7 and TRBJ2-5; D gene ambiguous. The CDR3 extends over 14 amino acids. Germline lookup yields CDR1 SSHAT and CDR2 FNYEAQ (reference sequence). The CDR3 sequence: CASSLAGWQETQYF. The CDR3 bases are TGTGCTAGCAGCTTAGCTGGCTGGCAAGAGACCCAGTACTTC. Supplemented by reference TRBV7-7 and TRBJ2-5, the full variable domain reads GAGVSQSPRYKVTKRGQDVTLRCDPISSHATLYWYQQALGQGPEFLTYFNYEAQPDKSGLPSDRFSAERPEGSISTLTIQRTEQRDSAMYRCASSLAGWQETQYFGPGTRLLVL.

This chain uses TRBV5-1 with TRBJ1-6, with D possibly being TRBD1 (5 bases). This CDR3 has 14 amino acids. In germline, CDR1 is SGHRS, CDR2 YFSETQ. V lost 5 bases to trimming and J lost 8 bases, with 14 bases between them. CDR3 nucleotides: TGCGCCAGCAGTCAAATGGACATCGATTCACCCCTCCACTTT. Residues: CASSQMDIDSPLHF.